This T cell receptor (beta chain) was captured in a study of beta chain features in type 1 diabetes. TCRB transcripts that were expressed got sequenced, as all of the isolated RNA had been reverse transcribed. For naive, central memory and regulatory T cell samples, reads averaged roughly 4 million. The method was immunoSEQ multiplex PCR; TCRdb's version includes in-frame clones alone and lacks a portion of them. The table includes about 320,000 clones, around 15% detected once. The germline V gene encodes CDR1 SGHAT and CDR2 FQNNGV. Between the trimmed V and J ends, which lost 5 bases and 7 bases, there was a span of 11 bases. This CDR3 contains 12 residues. This clone came up many times.

The origin of this receptor is a man aged 30 to 39 in good health. The chain is built from TRBV11-2 and TRBJ2-5; D is undetermined. The sequencing input was central memory CD4+ T cells from blood. CDR3 DNA sequence: TGTGCCAGCAGCAATGAACGTGGGACCCAGTACTTC. It translates to CASSNERGTQYF.